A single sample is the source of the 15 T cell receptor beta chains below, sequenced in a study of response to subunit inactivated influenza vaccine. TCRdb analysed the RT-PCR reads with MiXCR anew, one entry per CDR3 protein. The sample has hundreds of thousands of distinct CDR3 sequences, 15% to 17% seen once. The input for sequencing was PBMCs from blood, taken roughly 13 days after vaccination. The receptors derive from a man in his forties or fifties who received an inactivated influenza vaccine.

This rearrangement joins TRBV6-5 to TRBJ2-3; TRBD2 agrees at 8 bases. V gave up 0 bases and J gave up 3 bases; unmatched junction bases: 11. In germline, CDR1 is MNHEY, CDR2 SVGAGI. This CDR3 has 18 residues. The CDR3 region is CASSYSEGLGSGTDTQYF. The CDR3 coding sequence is TGTGCCAGCAGTTACTCGGAGGGACTAGGGTCGGGTACAGATACGCAGTATTTT.

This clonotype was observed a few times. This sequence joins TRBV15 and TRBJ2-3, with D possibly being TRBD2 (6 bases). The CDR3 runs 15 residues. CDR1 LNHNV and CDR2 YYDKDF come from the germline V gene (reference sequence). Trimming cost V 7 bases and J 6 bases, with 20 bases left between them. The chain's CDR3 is CATTLEGRGGDTQYF. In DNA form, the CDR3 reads TGTGCCACCACCCTAGAAGGCCGTGGGGGGGATACGCAGTATTTT.

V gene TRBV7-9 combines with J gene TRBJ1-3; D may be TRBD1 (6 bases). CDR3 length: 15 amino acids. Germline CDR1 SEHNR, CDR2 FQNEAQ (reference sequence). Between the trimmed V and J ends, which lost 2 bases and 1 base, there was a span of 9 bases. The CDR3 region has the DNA TGTGCCAGCAGCTTATTCGGGACATCTGGAAACACCATATATTTT. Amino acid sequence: CASSLFGTSGNTIYF.

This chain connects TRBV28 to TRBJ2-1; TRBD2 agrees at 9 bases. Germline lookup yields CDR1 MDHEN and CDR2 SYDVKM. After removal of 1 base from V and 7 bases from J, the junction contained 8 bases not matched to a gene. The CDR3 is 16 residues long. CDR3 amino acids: CASSLSPSGRLNEQFF. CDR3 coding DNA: TGTGCCAGCAGTTTATCCCCCAGCGGGAGGTTGAATGAGCAGTTCTTC.

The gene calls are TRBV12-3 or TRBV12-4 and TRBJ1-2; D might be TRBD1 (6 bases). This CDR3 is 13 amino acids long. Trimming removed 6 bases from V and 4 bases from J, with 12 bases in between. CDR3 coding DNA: TGTGCCAGCAGACGGGACAAAATCTATGGCTACACCTTC. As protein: CASRRDKIYGYTF.

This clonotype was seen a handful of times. CDR3 sequence reads: CASSSLYGVATNEKLFF. In nucleotides, the CDR3 is TGTGCCAGCAGTTCCTTATATGGGGTTGCAACTAATGAAAAACTGTTTTTT. This chain uses TRBV27 with TRBJ1-4; no firm D call. Germline loops: CDR1 MNHEY, CDR2 SMNVEV (reference sequence). The length of the CDR3 is 17 residues. V was pared by 4 bases and J by 0 bases, with 15 bases between.

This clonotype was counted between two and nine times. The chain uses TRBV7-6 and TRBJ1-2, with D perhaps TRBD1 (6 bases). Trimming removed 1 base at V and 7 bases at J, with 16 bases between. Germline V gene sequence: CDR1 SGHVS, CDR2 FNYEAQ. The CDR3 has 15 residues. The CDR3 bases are TGTGCCAGCAGCTTAGGAAGGGCAGGGGCACTTGGCTACACCTTC. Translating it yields CASSLGRAGALGYTF. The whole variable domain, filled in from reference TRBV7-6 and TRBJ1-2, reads GAGVSQSPRYKVTKRGQDVALRCDPISGHVSLYWYRQALGQGPEFLTYFNYEAQQDKSGLPNDRFSAERPEGSISTLTIQRTEQRDSAMYRCASSLGRAGALGYTFGSGTRLTVV.

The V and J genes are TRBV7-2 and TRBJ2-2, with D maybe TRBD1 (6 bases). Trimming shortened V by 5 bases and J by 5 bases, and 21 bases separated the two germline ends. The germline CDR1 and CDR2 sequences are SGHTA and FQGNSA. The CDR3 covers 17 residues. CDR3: CASSNGITGRLTGELFF. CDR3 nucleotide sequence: TGTGCCAGCAGCAATGGTATTACAGGGCGTTTGACCGGGGAGCTGTTTTTT.

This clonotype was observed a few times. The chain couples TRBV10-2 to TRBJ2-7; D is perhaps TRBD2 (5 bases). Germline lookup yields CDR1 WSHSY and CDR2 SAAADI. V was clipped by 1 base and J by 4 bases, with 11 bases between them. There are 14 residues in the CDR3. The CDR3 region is CASSELGRRYEQYF. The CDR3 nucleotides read TGCGCCAGCAGTGAGTTGGGCAGGAGGTACGAGCAGTACTTC.

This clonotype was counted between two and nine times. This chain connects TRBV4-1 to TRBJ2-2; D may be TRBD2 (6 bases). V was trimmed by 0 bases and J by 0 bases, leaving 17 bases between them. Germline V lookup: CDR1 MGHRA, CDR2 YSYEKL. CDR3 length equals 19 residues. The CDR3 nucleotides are TGCGCCAGCAGCCAAGATTCGGGAGCCCTAGCATCGAACACCGGGGAGCTGTTTTTT. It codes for CASSQDSGALASNTGELFF.

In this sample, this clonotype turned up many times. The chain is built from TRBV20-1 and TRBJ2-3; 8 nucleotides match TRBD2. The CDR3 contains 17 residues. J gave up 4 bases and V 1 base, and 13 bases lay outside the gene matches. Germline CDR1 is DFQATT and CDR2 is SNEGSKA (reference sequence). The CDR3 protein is CSARGFASGRSPDTQYF. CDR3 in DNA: TGCAGTGCTAGAGGTTTTGCCAGCGGGAGATCCCCAGATACGCAGTATTTT.

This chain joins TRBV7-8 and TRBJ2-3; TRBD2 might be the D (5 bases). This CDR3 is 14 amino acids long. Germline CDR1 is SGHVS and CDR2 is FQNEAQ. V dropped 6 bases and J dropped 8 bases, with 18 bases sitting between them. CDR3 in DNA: TGTGCCAGCAGTCGGGGATTGTTTTTGGCTACGCAGTATTTT. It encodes CASSRGLFLATQYF.

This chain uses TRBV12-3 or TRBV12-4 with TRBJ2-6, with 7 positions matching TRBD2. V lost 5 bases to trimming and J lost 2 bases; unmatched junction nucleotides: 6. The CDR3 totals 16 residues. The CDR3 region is CASSHPTSAGANVLTF. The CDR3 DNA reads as TGTGCCAGCAGTCACCCCACTAGCGCTGGGGCCAACGTCCTGACTTTC.

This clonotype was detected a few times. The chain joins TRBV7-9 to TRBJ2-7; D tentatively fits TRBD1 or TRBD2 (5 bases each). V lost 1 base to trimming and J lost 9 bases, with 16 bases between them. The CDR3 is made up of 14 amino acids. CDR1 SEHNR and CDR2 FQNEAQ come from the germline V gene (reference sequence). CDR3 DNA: TGTGCCAGCAGCTTAGGAGATCCCGGGGCTAGGCAGTACTTC. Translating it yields CASSLGDPGARQYF.

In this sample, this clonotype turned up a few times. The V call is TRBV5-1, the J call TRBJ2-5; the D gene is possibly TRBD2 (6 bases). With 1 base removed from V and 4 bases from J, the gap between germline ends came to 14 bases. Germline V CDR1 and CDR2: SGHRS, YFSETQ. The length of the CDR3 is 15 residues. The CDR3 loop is CASSLSTSRGETQYF. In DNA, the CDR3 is TGCGCCAGCAGCTTGAGCACTAGCAGAGGAGAGACCCAGTACTTC.